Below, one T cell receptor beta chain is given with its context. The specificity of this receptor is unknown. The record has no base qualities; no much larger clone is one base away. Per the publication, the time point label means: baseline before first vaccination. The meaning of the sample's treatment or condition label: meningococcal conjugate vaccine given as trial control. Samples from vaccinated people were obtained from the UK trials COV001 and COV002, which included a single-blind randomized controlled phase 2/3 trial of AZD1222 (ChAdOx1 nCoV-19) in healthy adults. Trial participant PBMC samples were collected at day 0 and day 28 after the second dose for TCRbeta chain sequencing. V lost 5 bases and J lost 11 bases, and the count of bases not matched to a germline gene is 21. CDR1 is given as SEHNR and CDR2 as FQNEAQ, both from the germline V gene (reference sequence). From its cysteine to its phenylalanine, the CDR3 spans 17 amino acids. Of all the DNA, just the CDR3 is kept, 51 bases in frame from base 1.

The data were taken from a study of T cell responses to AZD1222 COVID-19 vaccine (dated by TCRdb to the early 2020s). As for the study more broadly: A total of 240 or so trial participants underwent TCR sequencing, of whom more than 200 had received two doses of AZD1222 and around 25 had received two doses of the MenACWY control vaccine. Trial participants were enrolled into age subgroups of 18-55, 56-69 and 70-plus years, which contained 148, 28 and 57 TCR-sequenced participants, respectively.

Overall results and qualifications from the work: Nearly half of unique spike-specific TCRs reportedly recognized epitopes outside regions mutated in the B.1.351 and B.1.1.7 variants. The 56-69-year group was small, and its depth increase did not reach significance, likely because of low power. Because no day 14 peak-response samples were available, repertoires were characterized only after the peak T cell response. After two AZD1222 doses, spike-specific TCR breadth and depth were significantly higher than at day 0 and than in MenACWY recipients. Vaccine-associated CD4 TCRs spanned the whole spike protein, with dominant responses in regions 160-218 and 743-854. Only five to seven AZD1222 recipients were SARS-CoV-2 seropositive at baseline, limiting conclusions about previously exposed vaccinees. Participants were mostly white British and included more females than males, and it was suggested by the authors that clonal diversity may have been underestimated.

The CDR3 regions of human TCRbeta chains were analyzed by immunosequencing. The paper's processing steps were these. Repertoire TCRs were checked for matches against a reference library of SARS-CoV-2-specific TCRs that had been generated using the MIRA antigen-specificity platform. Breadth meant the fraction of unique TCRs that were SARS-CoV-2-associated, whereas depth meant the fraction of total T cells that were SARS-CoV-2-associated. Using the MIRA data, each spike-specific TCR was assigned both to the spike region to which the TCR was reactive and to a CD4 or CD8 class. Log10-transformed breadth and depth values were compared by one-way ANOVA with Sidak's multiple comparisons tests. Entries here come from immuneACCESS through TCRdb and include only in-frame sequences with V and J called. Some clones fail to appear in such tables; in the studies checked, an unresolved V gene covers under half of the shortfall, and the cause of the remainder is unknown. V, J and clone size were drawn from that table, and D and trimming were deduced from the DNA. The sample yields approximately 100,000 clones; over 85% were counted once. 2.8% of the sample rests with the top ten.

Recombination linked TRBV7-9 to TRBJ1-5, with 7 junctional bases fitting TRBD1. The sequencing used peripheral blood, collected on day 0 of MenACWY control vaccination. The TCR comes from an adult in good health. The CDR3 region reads CASSLRDRDWNHAAQHF. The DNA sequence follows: TGTGCCAGCAGCCTACGTGACAGGGATTGGAATCACGCGGCCCAGCATTTT.